This TCR beta chain was found in a study of regulatory T cells in long-lasting Graves disease. Overall study findings and caveats: Persistent Graves' patients showed reduced TCR diversity versus newly diagnosed patients.

Time point: newly diagnosed GD, antithyroid drugs for less than 3 months. PBMC RNA was the source of the TCR library. With iRepertoire HTBI primers and Arm-PCR of CDR3 regions, TCR beta libraries were built. TCRdb analysed the multiplex PCR reads with MiXCR anew, one entry per CDR3 protein. Found here are about 500,000 distinct CDR3 sequences, 15% to 20% of them singletons; the top ten hold 12%. CDR1 and CDR2 (germline): MNHNS, SASEGT. This CDR3 has 15 amino acids. Trimming took 5 bases from V and 5 from J, leaving 13 bases between them. The sample holds a few counts of this clonotype. What it binds is unknown. The same sample was also studied in work on T cells in Graves' hyperthyroidism and ophthalmopathy. That source reports: Ophthalmopathy prediction by the model preceded onset by a median roughly 6.3 months.

The material sequenced was peripheral blood mononuclear cells (PBMCs), taken at new diagnosis, from a patient treated with antithyroid drugs. The TCR comes from a man between 40 and 49 years old with Graves disease. V gene TRBV6-1 combines with J gene TRBJ1-6; D may be TRBD1 (5 bases). The CDR3 nucleotides read TGTGCCAGCAGTCCCGGGACGGCCAATAATTCACCCCTCCACTTT. As protein: CASSPGTANNSPLHF.